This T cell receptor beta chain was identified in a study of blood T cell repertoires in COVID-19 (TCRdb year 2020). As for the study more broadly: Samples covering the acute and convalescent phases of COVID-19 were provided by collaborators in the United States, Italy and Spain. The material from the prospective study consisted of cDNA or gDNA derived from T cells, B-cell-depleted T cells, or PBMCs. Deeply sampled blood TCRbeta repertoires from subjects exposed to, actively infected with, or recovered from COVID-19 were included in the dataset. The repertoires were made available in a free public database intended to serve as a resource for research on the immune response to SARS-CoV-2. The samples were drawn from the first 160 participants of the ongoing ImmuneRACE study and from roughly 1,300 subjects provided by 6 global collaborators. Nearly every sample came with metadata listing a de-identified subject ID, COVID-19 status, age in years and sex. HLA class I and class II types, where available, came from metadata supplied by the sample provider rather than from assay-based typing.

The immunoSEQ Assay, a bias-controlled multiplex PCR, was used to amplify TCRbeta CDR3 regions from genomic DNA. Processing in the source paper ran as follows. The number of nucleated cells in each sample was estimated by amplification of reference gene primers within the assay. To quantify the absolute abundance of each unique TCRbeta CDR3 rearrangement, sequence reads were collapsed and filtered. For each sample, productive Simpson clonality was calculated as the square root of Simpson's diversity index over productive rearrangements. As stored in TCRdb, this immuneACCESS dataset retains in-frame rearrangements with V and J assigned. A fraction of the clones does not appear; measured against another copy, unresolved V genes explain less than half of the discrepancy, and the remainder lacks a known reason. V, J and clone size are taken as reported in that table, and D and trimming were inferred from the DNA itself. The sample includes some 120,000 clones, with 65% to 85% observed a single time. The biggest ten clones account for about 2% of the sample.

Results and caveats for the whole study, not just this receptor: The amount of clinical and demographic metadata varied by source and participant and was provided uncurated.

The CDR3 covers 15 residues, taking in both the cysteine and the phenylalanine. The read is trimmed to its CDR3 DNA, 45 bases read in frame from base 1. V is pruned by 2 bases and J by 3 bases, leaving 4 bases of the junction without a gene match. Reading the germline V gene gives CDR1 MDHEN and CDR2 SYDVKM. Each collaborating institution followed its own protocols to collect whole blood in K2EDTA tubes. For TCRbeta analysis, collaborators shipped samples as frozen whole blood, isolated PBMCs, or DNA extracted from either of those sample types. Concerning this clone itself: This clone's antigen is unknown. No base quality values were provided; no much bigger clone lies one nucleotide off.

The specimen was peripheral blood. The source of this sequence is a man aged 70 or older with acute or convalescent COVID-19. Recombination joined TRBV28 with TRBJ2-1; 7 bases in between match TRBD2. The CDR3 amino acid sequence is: CASSLEREIYNEQFF. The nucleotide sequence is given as TGTGCCAGCAGTTTAGAGCGGGAAATCTACAATGAGCAGTTCTTC.